This TCR beta chain was observed in a study of tumor-infiltrating lymphocytes in primary liver carcinoma. The germline CDR1 and CDR2 sequences are GTSNPN and SVGIG (reference sequence). The CDR3 length is 12 residues. Whole-study results and caveats: Whereas tumor region pairs overlapped more, tumor-adjacent and tumor-blood pairs overlapped less.

Comment on this clonotype: Its specificity is not known. Germline is not matched at one junction end, which may reflect a read error.

Starting material for RNA and DNA co-extraction consisted of roughly 19-34 mg of unsorted bulk tissue. Production of TCR beta cDNA used around 500 ng total RNA together with a constant-region primer. Employing slightly modified ARM-PCR, three nested multiplex PCR rounds were run, and these gave rise to the TCR beta libraries. The opening two PCR rounds, approximately 10 cycles each, paired TRBV1-TRBV30 forward primers with a C-beta reverse primer. One entry per CDR3 protein, called by TCRdb with MiXCR from the multiplex PCR reads. The sample has 20,000 to 30,000 distinct CDR3 sequences, roughly four fifths seen once; the top ten hold approximately 45%.

The chain recombines TRBV30 with TRBJ2-5; D call uncertain. This TCR was recovered from a man aged 40-50 years with primary liver carcinoma and hepatitis B virus infection. The sequencing input was liver tumor tissue from sampling region 3. Subset reported: tumor region T3, left-lateral pole. CDR3: CGWSESLETQYF. In DNA, the CDR3 is TGTGGCTGGAGTGAGAGCCTGGAGACCCAGTACTTC.